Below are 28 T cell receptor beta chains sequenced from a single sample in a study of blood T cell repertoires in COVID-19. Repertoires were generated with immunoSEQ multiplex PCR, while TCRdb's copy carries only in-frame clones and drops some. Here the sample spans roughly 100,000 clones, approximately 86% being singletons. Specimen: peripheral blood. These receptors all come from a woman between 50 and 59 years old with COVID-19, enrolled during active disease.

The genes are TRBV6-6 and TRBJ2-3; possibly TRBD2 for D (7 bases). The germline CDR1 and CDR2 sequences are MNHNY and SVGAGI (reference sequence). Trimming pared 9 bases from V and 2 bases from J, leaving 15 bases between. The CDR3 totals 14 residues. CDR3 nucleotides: TGTGCCAGTACAAGGGGGGGCGACACAGATACGCAGTATTTT. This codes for CASTRGGDTDTQYF.

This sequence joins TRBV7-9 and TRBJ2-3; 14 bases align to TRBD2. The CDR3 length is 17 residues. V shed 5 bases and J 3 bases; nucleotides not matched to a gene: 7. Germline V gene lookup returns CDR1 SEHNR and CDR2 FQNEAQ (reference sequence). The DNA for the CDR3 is TGTGCCAGCAGCAGACTAGCGGGGGGGCGTTGGACAGATACGCAGTATTTT. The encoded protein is CASSRLAGGRWTDTQYF.

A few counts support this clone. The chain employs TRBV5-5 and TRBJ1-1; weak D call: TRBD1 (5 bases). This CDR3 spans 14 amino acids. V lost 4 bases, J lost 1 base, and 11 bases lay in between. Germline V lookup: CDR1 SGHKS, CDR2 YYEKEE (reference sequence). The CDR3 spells CASSVTTGNTEAFF. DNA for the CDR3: TGTGCCAGCAGCGTTACTACAGGGAACACTGAAGCTTTCTTT.

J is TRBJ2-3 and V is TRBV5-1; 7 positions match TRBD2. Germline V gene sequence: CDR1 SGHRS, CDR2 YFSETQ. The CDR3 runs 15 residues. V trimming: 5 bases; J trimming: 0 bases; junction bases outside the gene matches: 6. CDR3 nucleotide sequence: TGCGCCAGCAGGCCGCCGGGACTAAGCACAGATACGCAGTATTTT. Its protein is CASRPPGLSTDTQYF.

The CDR3 sequence is CASQRMSGGAPNNEQFF. CDR3 DNA: TGTGCCAGCCAACGAATGAGCGGGGGGGCCCCTAACAATGAGCAGTTCTTC. The rearrangement joins TRBV11-2 to TRBJ2-1, with 10 bases identical to TRBD2. J gave up 5 bases and V 8 bases, and 15 bases lay outside the gene matches. CDR3 length: 17 amino acids. Looked up from germline, CDR1 is SGHAT and CDR2 is FQNNGV.

In DNA, the CDR3 is TGTGCCAGCAGCTCCGGAGGCGGGGGGATAAGATTGACCCAGTACTTC. Its protein is CASSSGGGGIRLTQYF. The rearrangement links TRBV7-2 to TRBJ2-5; TRBD2 agrees at 8 bases. The CDR3 consists of 16 residues. Germline V gives CDR1 SGHTA, CDR2 FQGNSA. V gave up 4 bases and J gave up 7 bases; unmatched junction bases: 14.

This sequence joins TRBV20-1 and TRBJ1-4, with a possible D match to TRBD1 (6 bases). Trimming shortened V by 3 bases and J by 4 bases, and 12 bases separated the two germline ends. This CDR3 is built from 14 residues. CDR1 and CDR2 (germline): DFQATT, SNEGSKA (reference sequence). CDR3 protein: CSASVRDNNEKLFF. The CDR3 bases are TGCAGTGCTAGTGTCCGGGACAATAATGAAAAACTGTTTTTT.

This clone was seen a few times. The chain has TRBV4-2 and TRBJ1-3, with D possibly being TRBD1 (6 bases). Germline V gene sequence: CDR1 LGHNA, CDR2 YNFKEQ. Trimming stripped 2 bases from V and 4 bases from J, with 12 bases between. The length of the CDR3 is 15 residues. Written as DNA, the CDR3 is TGTGCCAGCAGCCAACAATCCGGGACAGGAAACACCATATATTTT. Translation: CASSQQSGTGNTIYF.

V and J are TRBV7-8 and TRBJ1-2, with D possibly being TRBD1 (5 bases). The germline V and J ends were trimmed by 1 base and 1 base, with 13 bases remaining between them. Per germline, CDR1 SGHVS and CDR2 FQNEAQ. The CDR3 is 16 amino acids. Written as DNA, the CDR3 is TGTGCCAGCAGCTTAGGGGGCAGGGTGGATAACTATGGCTACACCTTC. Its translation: CASSLGGRVDNYGYTF.

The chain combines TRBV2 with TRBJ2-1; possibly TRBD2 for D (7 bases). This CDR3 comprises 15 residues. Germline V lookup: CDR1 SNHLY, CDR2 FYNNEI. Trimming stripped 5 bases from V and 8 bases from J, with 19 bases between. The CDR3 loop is CASSTPITGRDEQFF. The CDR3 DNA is TGTGCCAGCAGTACCCCAATAACAGGGAGGGATGAGCAGTTCTTC.

CDR3 loop: CASSSIGQGIDEQYF. The CDR3 DNA sequence: TGTGCCAGCAGCTCCATAGGACAGGGAATCGACGAGCAGTACTTC. V usage is TRBV7-9 and J usage is TRBJ2-7; 8 bases fit TRBD1. Unmatched junction bases numbered 10, after V lost 4 bases and J lost 5 bases. This CDR3 spans 15 amino acids. Per the germline V gene, CDR1 is SEHNR and CDR2 is FQNEAQ (reference sequence).

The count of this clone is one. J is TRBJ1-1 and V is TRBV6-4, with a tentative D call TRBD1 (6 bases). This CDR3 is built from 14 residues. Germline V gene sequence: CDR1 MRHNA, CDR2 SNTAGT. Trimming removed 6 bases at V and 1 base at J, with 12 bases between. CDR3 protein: CASSRGEGNTEAFF. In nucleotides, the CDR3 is TGTGCCAGCAGCAGGGGTGAGGGGAACACTGAAGCTTTCTTT.

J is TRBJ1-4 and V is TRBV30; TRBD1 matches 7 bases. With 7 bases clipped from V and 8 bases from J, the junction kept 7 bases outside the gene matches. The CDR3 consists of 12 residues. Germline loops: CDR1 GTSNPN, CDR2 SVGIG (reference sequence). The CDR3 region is CALPQGDEKLFF. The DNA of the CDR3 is TGTGCCTTACCTCAGGGGGACGAAAAACTGTTTTTT. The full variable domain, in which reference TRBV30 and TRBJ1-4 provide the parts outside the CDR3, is SQTIHQWPATLVQPVGSPLSLECTVEGTSNPNLYWYRQAAGRGLQLLFYSVGIGQISSEVPQNLSASRPQDRQFILSSKKLLLSDSGFYLCALPQGDEKLFFGSGTQLSVL.

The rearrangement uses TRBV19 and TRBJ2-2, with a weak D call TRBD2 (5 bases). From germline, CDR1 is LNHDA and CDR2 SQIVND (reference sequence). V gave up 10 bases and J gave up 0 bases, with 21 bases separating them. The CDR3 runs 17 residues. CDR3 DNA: TGTGCCACCAGCCCGCGAGGGTTTATAGCGAACACCGGGGAGCTGTTTTTT. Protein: CATSPRGFIANTGELFF.

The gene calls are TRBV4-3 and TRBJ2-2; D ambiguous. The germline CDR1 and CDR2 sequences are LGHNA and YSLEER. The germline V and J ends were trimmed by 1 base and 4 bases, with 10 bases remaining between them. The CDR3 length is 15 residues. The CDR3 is CASSQGSEFTGELFF. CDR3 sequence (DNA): TGCGCCAGCAGCCAAGGTTCTGAGTTCACCGGGGAGCTGTTTTTT.

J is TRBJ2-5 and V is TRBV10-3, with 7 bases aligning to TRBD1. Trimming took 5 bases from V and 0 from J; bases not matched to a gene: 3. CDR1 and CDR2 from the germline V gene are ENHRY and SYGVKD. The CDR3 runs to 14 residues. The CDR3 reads CAISKTGNQETQYF. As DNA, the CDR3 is TGTGCCATCAGTAAGACAGGGAACCAAGAGACCCAGTACTTC.

This CDR3 reads CASSQLNTGTSGSTDTQYF. DNA for the CDR3: TGTGCCAGCAGCCAACTTAATACCGGGACTAGCGGAAGCACAGATACGCAGTATTTT. V gene TRBV3-1 (or the pseudogene TRBV3-2) combines with J gene TRBJ2-3, with TRBD2 matching over 11 bases. Per germline, CDR1 LGHDT and CDR2 YNNKEL (reference sequence). The CDR3 length is 19 residues. V trimming: 2 bases; J trimming: 0 bases; junction bases outside the gene matches: 10.

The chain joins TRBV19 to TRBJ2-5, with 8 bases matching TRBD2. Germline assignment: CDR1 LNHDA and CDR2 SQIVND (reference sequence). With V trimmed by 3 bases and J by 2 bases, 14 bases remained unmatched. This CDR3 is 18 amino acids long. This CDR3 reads CASSMHNSGGPDQETQYF. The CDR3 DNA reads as TGTGCCAGTAGTATGCATAACTCGGGGGGGCCGGATCAAGAGACCCAGTACTTC.

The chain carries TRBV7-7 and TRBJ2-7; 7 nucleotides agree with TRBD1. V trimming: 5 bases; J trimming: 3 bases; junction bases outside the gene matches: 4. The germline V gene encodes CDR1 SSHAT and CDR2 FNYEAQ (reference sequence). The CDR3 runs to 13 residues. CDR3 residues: CASSPGTDYEQYF. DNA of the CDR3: TGTGCCAGCAGCCCGGGGACAGACTACGAGCAGTACTTC.

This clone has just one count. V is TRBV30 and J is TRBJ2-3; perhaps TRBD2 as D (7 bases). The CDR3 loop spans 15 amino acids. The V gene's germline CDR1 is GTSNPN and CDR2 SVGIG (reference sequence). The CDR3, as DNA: TGTGCGTCTACCCTGTCGGGGGGCTACACAGATACGCAGTATTTT. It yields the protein CASTLSGGYTDTQYF.

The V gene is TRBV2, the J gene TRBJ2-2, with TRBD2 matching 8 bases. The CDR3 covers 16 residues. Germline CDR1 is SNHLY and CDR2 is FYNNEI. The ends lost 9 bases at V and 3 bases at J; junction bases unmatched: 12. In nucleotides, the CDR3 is TGTGCCAGTCCAGAGGGCGGGGGGTCCGACACCGGGGAGCTGTTTTTT. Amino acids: CASPEGGGSDTGELFF.

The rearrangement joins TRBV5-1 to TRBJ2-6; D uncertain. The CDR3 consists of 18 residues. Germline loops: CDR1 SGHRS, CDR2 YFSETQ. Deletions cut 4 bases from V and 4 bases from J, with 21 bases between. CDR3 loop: CASSPWATPLGGANVLTF. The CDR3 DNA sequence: TGCGCCAGCAGCCCCTGGGCAACTCCCTTAGGAGGGGCCAACGTCCTGACTTTC.

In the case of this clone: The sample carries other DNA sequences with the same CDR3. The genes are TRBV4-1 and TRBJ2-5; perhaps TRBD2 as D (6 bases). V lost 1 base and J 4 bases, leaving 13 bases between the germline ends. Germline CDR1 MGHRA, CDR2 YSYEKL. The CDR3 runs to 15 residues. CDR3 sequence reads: CASSQVGGGVETQYF. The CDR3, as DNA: TGCGCCAGCAGCCAAGTTGGAGGCGGGGTAGAGACCCAGTACTTC.

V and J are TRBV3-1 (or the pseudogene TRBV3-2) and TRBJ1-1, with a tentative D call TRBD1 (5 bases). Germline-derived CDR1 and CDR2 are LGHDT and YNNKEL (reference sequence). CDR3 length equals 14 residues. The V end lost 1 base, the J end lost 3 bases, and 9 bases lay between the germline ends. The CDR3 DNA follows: TGTGCCAGCAGCCAAGGGGGCTGGGACACTGAAGCTTTCTTT. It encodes CASSQGGWDTEAFF.

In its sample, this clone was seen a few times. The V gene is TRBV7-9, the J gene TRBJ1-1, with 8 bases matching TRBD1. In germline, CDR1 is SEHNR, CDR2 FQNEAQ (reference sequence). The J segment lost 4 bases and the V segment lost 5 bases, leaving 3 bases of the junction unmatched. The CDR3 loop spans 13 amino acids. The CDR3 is CASSPTGGTEAFF. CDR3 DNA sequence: TGTGCCAGCAGCCCCACAGGGGGCACTGAAGCTTTCTTT.

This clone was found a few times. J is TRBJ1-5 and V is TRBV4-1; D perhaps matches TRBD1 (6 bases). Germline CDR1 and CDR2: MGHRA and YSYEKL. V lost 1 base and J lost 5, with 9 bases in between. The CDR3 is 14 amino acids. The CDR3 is CASSQGDTDQPQHF. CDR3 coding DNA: TGCGCCAGCAGCCAAGGGGACACCGATCAGCCCCAGCATTTT.

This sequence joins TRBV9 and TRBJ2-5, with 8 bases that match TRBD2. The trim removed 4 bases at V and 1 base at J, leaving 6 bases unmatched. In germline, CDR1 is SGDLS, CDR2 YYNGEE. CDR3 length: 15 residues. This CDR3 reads CASSTPGGGQETQYF. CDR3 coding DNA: TGTGCCAGCAGCACCCCCGGGGGGGGCCAAGAGACCCAGTACTTC. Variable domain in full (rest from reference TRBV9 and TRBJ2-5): DSGVTQTPKHLITATGQRVTLRCSPRSGDLSVYWYQQSLDQGLQFLIQYYNGEERAKGNILERFSAQQFPDLHSELNLSSLELGDSALYFCASSTPGGGQETQYFGPGTRLLVL.

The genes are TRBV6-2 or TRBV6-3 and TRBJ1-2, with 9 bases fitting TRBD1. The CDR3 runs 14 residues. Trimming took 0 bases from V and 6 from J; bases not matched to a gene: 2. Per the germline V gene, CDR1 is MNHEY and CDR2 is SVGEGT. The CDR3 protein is CASSYSGQGNGYTF. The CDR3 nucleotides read TGTGCCAGCAGTTACTCGGGACAGGGAAATGGCTACACCTTC.